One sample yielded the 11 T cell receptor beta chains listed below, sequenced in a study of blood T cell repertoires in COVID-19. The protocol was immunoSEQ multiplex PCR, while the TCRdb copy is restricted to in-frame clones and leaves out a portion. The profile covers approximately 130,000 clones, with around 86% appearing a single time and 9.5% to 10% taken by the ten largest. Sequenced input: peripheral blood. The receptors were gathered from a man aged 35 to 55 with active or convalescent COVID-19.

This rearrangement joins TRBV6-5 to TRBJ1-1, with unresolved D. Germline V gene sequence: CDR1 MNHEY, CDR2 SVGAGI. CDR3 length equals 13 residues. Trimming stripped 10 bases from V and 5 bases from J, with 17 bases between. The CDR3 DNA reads TGTGCCACCCACACCCCGGGAGGAACTGAAGCTTTCTTT. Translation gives CATHTPGGTEAFF.

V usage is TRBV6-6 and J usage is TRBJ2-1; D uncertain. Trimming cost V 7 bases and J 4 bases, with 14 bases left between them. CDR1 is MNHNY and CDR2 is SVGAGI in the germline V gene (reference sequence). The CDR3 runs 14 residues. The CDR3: CASTSRQSYNEQFF. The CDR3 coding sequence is TGTGCCAGCACCTCCAGGCAGAGTTACAATGAGCAGTTCTTC.

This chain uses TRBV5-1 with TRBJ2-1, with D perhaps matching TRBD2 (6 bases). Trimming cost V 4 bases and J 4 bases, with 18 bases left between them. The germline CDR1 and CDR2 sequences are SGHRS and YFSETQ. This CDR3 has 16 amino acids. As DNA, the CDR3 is TGCGCCAGCAGCCCCCTGGGCGGGACGGAGTACAATGAGCAGTTCTTC. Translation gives CASSPLGGTEYNEQFF.

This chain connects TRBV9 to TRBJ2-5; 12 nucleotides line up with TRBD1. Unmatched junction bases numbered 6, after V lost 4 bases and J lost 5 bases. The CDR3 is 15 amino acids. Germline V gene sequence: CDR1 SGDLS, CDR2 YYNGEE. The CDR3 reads CASSSGTGGRETQYF. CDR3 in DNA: TGTGCCAGCAGCTCCGGGACAGGGGGCAGGGAGACCCAGTACTTC.

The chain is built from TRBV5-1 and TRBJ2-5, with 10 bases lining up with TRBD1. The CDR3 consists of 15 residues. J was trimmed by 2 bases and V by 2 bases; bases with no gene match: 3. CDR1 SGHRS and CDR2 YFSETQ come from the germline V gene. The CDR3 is CASSFRDRGQETQYF. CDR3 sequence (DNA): TGCGCCAGCAGCTTCCGGGACAGGGGACAAGAGACCCAGTACTTC.

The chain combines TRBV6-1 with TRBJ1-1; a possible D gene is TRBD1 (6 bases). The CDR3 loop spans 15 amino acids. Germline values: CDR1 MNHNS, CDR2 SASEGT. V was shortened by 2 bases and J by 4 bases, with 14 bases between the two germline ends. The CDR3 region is CASSETKLGGTEAFF. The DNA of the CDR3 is TGTGCCAGCAGTGAAACCAAGCTAGGGGGCACTGAAGCTTTCTTT.

CDR3 sequence: CASTRQVNQETQYF. In nucleotides, the CDR3 is TGTGCCAGCACTCGACAGGTTAACCAAGAGACCCAGTACTTC. The V call is TRBV6-5, the J call TRBJ2-5; perhaps TRBD1 as D (6 bases). V shed 7 bases and J shed 0 bases, with 12 bases lying between them. From germline, CDR1 is MNHEY and CDR2 SVGAGI. The CDR3 length is 14 residues.

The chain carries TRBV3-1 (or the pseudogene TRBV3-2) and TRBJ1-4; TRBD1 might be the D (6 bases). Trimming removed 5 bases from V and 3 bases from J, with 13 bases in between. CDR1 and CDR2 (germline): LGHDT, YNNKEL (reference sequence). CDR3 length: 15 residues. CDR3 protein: CASSSVGGPNEKLFF. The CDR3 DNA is TGTGCCAGCAGCTCCGTCGGGGGGCCTAATGAAAAACTGTTTTTT.

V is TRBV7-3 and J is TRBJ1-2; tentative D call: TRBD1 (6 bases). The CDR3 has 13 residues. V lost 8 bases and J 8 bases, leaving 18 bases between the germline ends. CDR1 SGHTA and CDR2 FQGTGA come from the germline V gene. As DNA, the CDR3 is TGTGCCAGCGGCGTACAGGGTTTTGGAGGCTACACCTTC. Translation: CASGVQGFGGYTF.

The CDR3 nucleotides read TGTGCCTGGAGTTTGGGACAGGGAGGAACTAATGAAAAACTGTTTTTT. This translates into CAWSLGQGGTNEKLFF. This chain joins TRBV30 and TRBJ1-4, with 9 bases that match TRBD1. From germline, CDR1 is GTSNPN and CDR2 SVGIG (reference sequence). Germline trimming cut 2 bases from V and 1 base from J; bases unmatched to any gene: 5. The CDR3 is 16 residues long.

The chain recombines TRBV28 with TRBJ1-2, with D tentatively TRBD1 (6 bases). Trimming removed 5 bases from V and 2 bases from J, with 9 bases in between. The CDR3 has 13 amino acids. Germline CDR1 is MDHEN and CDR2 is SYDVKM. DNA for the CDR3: TGTGCCAGCAGTCTGACAGGAAACTATGGCTACACCTTC. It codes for CASSLTGNYGYTF.